What follows are 13 T cell receptor beta chains derived from one specimen sequenced in a study of cytomegalovirus exposure and HLA in healthy donors. Only in-frame clones appear in the TCRdb table, and some are missing; sequencing was by immunoSEQ multiplex PCR. The data contain 110,000 to 150,000 clones, about 94% of them singletons. The material sequenced was PBMCs. The origin of the receptors is a man younger than 35 in good health and CMV-seropositive.

V usage is TRBV13 and J usage is TRBJ1-2; D unclear. This CDR3 is built from 14 residues. CDR1 is PRHDT, CDR2 FYEKMQ, per germline (reference sequence). Trimming took off 0 bases at V and 4 bases at J, with 9 bases between the two ends. The CDR3 sequence: CASSLGRGRYGYTF. The DNA for the CDR3 is TGTGCCAGCAGCTTAGGCCGTGGCCGCTATGGCTACACCTTC.

This clone is labeled as medium-sized. This chain connects TRBV2 to TRBJ2-7, with D tentatively TRBD1 (6 bases). The germline CDR1 and CDR2 sequences are SNHLY and FYNNEI. This CDR3 is built from 15 residues. V dropped 8 bases and J dropped 7 bases, with 24 bases sitting between them. For the CDR3, the DNA is TGTGCCAGCTCCCATGGGACACTGGGGGAGAGGGAGCAGTACTTC. Protein product: CASSHGTLGEREQYF.

The V call is TRBV4-1, the J call TRBJ2-3; TRBD1 matches 12 bases. The CDR3 length is 17 residues. The germline V gene encodes CDR1 MGHRA and CDR2 YSYEKL. With 1 base clipped from V and 6 bases from J, the junction kept 8 bases outside the gene matches. CDR3 sequence reads: CASSQAPGQGASDTQYF. The CDR3, as DNA: TGCGCCAGCAGCCAAGCCCCGGGACAGGGGGCCTCGGATACGCAGTATTTT.

The rearrangement uses TRBV9 and TRBJ2-3, with a possible D match to TRBD2 (5 bases). Germline V lookup: CDR1 SGDLS, CDR2 YYNGEE. The CDR3 has 14 residues. Deletions cut 4 bases from V and 4 bases from J, with 13 bases between. The CDR3 DNA follows: TGTGCCAGCAGCCCCGGGGAAGCAGCAGATACGCAGTATTTT. Translation: CASSPGEAADTQYF.

J is TRBJ2-7 and V is TRBV19; D is perhaps TRBD2 (5 bases). There are 13 residues in the CDR3. Trimming pared 5 bases from V and 2 bases from J, leaving 10 bases between. Germline-derived CDR1 and CDR2 are LNHDA and SQIVND (reference sequence). The CDR3 region is CASSLGSAYEQYF. DNA for the CDR3: TGTGCCAGTAGTTTGGGGAGCGCCTACGAGCAGTACTTC.

The V gene is TRBV11-3, the J gene TRBJ2-3; possibly TRBD2 for D (6 bases). The germline gives CDR1 SGHNT, CDR2 YENEEA. The V end was cut by 1 base, the J end by 4 bases, with 18 bases between. The CDR3 length is 17 residues. CDR3 in DNA: TGTGCCAGCAGCTTAGGACGCGGGGCACAGGCGGCAGATACGCAGTATTTT. As protein: CASSLGRGAQAADTQYF.

This clone was counted once. V is TRBV6-1 and J is TRBJ2-7, with 13 bases fitting TRBD2. Germline V lookup: CDR1 MNHNS, CDR2 SASEGT. This CDR3 comprises 14 residues. The ends lost 4 bases at V and 4 bases at J; junction bases unmatched: 1. Here the CDR3 reads CASSGTSGRYEQYF. The CDR3 DNA is TGTGCCAGCAGTGGGACTAGCGGGAGATACGAGCAGTACTTC.

This clone was counted only a few times. This chain joins TRBV13 and TRBJ2-1; 8 bases are a match to TRBD2. Germline CDR1 is PRHDT and CDR2 is FYEKMQ (reference sequence). CDR3 length: 15 amino acids. J was trimmed by 8 bases and V by 5 bases; bases with no gene match: 11. DNA for the CDR3: TGTGCCAGCAGCCAAAGGATAGCGGGAAAGGATGAGCAGTTCTTC. The encoded protein is CASSQRIAGKDEQFF.

This rearrangement joins TRBV2 to TRBJ1-1, with D perhaps matching TRBD1 (6 bases). The CDR3 has 13 amino acids. The germline V gene has CDR1 SNHLY and CDR2 FYNNEI. V dropped 3 bases and J dropped 11 bases, with 16 bases sitting between them. The CDR3 reads CASSERGTLSAFF. The CDR3 DNA reads TGTGCCAGCAGTGAGAGGGGGACCCTTAGTGCTTTCTTT.

The chain carries TRBV10-1 and TRBJ2-1, with 7 bases fitting TRBD2. CDR3 length: 15 residues. J lost 7 bases, V lost 0 bases, and 6 bases had no gene match. The germline V gene has CDR1 WNHNN and CDR2 SYGVQD (reference sequence). For the CDR3, the DNA is TGCGCCAGCAGTGAGTCAAGGCGGGAGCGTAATGAGCAGTTCTTC. Translation gives CASSESRRERNEQFF.

The chain uses TRBV5-1 and TRBJ2-7, with TRBD1 matching 8 bases. The CDR3 totals 15 residues. J lost 5 bases, V lost 9 bases, and 16 bases had no gene match. The germline V gene has CDR1 SGHRS and CDR2 YFSETQ. CDR3 nucleotides: TGCGCCACCACGACTGGGACAGGCCTCTCGGACGAGCAGTACTTC. The encoded protein is CATTTGTGLSDEQYF.

This clone was detected only once. The chain is built from TRBV6-1 and TRBJ2-5; tentatively, D is TRBD1 (5 bases). The germline V gene encodes CDR1 MNHNS and CDR2 SASEGT. The CDR3 is made up of 13 amino acids. V lost 8 bases and J lost 4, with 14 bases in between. The CDR3 protein is CASRPGLGETQYF. The DNA for the CDR3 is TGTGCCAGCCGGCCAGGGCTCGGAGAGACCCAGTACTTC.

CDR3: CASSLEVSGSSYNEQFF. The CDR3 DNA reads as TGTGCCAGCAGCTTAGAAGTGAGCGGGAGCTCCTACAATGAGCAGTTCTTC. The V and J genes are TRBV7-6 and TRBJ2-1; 8 nucleotides agree with TRBD2. V was clipped by 1 base and J by 0 bases; unmatched bases: 5. Germline V lookup: CDR1 SGHVS, CDR2 FNYEAQ. The length of the CDR3 is 17 residues.